The clone carrying this TCR beta chain was counted at least ten times. The target antigen is unknown. This specimen belongs to a study of T cell repertoires in cytomegalovirus infection. Germline CDR1 reads SGHTA; CDR2 reads FQGNSA. Deletions cut 4 bases from V and 0 bases from J, with 8 bases between. This CDR3 region has 14 residues. The study, taken as a whole, reports: HLA-C-restricted TCR beta clonotypes specific for CMV led the ex vivo response.

One entry per CDR3 protein, called by TCRdb with MiXCR from the reads. The sample has a few hundred thousand distinct CDR3 sequences, more than 9% seen once. This sequence joins TRBV7-2 and TRBJ2-3; D is undetermined. The source is a human donor in good health (CMV status not recorded). Some clones in this sample may be carry-over from other donors' samples. Sequences were obtained from PBMCs. The CDR3 DNA is TGTGCCAGCAGCTCAGATTATAGCACAGATACGCAGTATTTT. Translating gives CASSSDYSTDTQYF.